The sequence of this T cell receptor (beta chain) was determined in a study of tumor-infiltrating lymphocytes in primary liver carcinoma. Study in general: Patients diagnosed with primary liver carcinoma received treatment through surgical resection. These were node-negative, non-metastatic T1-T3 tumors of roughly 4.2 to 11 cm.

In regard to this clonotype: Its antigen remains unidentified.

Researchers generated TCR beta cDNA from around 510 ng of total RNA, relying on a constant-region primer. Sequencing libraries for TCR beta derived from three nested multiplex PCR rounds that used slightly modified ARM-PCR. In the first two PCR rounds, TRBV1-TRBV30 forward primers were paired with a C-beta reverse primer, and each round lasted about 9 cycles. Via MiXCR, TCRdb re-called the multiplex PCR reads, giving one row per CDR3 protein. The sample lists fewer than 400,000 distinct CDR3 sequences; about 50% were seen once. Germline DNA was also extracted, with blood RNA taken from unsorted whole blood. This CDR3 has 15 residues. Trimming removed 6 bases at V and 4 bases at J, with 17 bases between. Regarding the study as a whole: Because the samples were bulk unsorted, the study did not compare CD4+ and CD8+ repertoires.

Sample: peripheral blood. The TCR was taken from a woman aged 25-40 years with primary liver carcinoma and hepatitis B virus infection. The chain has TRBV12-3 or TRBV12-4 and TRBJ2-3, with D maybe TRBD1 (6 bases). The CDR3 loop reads CASSVTGKGADTQYF. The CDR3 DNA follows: TGTGCCAGCAGCGTAACAGGGAAGGGCGCAGATACGCAGTATTTT.